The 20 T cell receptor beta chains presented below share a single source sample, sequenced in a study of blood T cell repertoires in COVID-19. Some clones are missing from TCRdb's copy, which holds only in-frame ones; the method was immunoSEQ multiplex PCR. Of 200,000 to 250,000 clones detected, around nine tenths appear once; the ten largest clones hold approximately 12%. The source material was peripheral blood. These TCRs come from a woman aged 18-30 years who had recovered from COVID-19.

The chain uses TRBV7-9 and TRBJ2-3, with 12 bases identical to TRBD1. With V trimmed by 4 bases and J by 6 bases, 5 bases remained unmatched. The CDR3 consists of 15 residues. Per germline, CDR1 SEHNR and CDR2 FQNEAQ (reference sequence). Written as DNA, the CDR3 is TGTGCCAGCAGCTCTCGGGACAGGGGGCTGGATACGCAGTATTTT. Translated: CASSSRDRGLDTQYF.

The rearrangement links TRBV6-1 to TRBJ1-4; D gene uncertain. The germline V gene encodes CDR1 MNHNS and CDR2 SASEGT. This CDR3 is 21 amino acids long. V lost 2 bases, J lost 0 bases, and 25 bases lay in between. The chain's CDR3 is CASSEFYPLGGPGATNEKLFF. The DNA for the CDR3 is TGTGCCAGCAGTGAATTTTATCCACTTGGAGGGCCTGGGGCAACTAATGAAAAACTGTTTTTT.

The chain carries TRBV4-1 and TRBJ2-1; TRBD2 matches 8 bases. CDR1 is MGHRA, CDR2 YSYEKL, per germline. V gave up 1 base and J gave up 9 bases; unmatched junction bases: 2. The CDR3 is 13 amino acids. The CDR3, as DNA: TGCGCCAGCAGCCAAGGTAGCGGGACTGAGCAGTTCTTC. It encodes CASSQGSGTEQFF.

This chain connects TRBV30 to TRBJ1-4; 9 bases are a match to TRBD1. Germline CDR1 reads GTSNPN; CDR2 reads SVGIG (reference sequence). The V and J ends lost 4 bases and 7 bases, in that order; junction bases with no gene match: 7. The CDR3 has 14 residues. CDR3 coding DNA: TGTGCCTGGACCCTAACAGGGGGCGGTGAAAAACTGTTTTTT. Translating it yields CAWTLTGGGEKLFF.

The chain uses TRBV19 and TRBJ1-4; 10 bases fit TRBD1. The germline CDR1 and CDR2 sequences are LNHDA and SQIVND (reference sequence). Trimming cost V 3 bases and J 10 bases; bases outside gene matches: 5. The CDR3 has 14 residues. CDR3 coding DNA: TGTGCCAGTAGTATCGGCGGACAGGGGGGAAAACTGTTTTTT. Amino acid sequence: CASSIGGQGGKLFF.

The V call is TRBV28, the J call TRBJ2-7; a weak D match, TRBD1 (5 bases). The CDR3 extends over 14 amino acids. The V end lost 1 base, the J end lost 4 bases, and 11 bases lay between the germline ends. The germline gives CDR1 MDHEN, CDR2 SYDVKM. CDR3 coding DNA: TGTGCCAGCAGTTTATCCCCAGGGTCTTACGAGCAGTACTTC. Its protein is CASSLSPGSYEQYF. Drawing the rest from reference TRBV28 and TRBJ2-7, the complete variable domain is DVKVTQSSRYLVKRTGEKVFLECVQDMDHENMFWYRQDPGLGLRLIYFSYDVKMKEKGDIPEGYSVSREKKERFSLILESASTNQTSMYLCASSLSPGSYEQYFGPGTRLTVT.

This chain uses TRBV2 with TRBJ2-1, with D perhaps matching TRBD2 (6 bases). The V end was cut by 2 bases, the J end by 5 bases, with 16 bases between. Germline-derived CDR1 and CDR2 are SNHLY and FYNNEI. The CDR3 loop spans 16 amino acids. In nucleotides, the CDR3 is TGTGCCAGCAGTGAAATTGGTGCGGGGTTCGACAATGAGCAGTTCTTC. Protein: CASSEIGAGFDNEQFF.

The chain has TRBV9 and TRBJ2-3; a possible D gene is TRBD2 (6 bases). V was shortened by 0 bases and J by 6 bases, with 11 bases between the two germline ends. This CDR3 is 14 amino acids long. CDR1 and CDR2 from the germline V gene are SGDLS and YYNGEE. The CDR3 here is CASSVVSGSDTQYF. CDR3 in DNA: TGTGCCAGCAGCGTAGTTAGCGGTTCCGATACGCAGTATTTT.

CDR3 region: CASSWAGDNTYEQYF. CDR3 nucleotide sequence: TGTGCCAGCAGTTGGGCGGGGGACAACACCTACGAGCAGTACTTC. The chain uses TRBV27 and TRBJ2-7; D may be TRBD2 (7 bases). The CDR3 spans 15 residues. The germline V and J ends were trimmed by 4 bases and 2 bases, with 15 bases remaining between them. Germline V CDR1 and CDR2: MNHEY, SMNVEV (reference sequence).

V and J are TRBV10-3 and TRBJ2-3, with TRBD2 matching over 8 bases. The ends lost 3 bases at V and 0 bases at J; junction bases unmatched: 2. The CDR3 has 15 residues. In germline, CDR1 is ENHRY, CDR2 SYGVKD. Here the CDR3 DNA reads TGTGCCATCAGTGAAGGGACTAGAAGCACAGATACGCAGTATTTT. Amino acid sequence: CAISEGTRSTDTQYF.

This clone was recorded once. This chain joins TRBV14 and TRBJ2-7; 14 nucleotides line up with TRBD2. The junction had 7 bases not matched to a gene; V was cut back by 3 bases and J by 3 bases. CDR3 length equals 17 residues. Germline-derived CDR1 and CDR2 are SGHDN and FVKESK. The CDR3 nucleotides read TGTGCCAGCAGCCATCCCGGGACTAGCGGGAGAAGCTACGAGCAGTACTTC. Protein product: CASSHPGTSGRSYEQYF.

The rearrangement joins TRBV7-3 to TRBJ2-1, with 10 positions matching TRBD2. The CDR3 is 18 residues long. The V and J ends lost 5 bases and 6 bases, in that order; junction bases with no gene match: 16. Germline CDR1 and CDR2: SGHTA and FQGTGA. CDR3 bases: TGTGCCAGCAGCCCCCATTTTCGTCTAGCGGGAGAGGCCAATGAGCAGTTCTTC. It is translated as CASSPHFRLAGEANEQFF.

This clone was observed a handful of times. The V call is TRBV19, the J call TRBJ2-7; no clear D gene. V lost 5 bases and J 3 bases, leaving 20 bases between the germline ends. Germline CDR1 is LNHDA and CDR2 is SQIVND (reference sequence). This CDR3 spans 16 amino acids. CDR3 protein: CASSPPGLSQLYEQYF. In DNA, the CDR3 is TGTGCCAGTAGTCCCCCCGGGTTGTCCCAGCTCTACGAGCAGTACTTC.

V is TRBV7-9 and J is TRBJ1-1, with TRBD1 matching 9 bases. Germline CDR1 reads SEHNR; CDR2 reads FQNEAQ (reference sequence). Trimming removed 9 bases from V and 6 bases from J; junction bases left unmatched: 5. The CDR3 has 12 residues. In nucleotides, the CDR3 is TGTGCCAGTCGGGACAGGGCTCCTGAAGCTTTCTTT. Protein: CASRDRAPEAFF.

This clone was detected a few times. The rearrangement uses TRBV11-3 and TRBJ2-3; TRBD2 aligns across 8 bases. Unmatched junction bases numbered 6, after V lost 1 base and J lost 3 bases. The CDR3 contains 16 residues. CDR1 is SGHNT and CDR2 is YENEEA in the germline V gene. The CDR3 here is CASSLGVREVTDTQYF. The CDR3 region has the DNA TGTGCCAGCAGCTTAGGAGTGCGGGAGGTGACAGATACGCAGTATTTT.

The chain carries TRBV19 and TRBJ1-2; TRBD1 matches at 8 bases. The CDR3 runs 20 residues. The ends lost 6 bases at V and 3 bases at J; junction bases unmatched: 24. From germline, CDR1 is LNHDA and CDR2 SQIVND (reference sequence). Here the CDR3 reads CASSLVDRGRSTMRYYGYTF. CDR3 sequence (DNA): TGTGCCAGTAGCCTGGTCGACAGGGGCCGAAGTACGATGCGTTACTATGGCTACACCTTC.

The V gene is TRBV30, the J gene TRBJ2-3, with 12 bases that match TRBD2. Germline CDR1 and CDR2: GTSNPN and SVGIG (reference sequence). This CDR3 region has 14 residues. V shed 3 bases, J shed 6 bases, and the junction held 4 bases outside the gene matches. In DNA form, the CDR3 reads TGTGCCTGGAGGGTTGGACTAGCGGGGGATACGCAGTATTTT. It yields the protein CAWRVGLAGDTQYF. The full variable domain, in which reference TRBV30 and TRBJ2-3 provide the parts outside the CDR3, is SQTIHQWPATLVQPVGSPLSLECTVEGTSNPNLYWYRQAAGRGLQLLFYSVGIGQISSEVPQNLSASRPQDRQFILSSKKLLLSDSGFYLCAWRVGLAGDTQYFGPGTRLTVL.

The CDR3 loop reads CAWTIGGMAGELFF. The CDR3 DNA is TGTGCCTGGACCATAGGGGGAATGGCCGGGGAGCTGTTTTTT. V gene TRBV30 combines with J gene TRBJ2-2; TRBD1 might be the D (6 bases). The germline V and J ends were trimmed by 4 bases and 6 bases, with 15 bases remaining between them. Germline V gene lookup returns CDR1 GTSNPN and CDR2 SVGIG (reference sequence). This CDR3 contains 14 residues.

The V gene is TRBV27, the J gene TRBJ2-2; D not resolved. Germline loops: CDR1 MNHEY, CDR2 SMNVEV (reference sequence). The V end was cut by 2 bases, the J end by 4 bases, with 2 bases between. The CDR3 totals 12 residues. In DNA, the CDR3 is TGTGCCAGCAGTTTACGCACCGGGGAGCTGTTTTTT. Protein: CASSLRTGELFF.

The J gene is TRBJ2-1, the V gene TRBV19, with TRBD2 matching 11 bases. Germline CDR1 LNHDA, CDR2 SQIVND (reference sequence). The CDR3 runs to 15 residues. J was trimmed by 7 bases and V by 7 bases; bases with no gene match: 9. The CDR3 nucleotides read TGTGCCAGTACCCTAGCGGCTAGCGGGAGGAATGAGCAGTTCTTC. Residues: CASTLAASGRNEQFF.